These T cell receptor beta chains were read from a single sample in a study of control samples from healthy donors and cancer patients. TCRdb's copy holds only in-frame clones and misses some; the assay was immunoSEQ multiplex PCR. This table has some 110,000 clones, more than 85% appearing once. Input material: blood. Receptor source: a man younger than 40 in good health. Both conserved end residues are part of each CDR3. The D gene is left open where the match is weak. Size is omitted from some rows. Given values are once, few, many or a class for expanded clones.

v_gene	d_gene	abundance	j_gene	CDR3aa	CDR3nt
TRBV6-5	TRBD1	NA	TRBJ2-7	CASHGGTGLYEQYF	TGTGCCAGCCATGGAGGGACAGGGCTTTACGAGCAGTACTTC
TRBV5-1	NA	NA	TRBJ1-1	CASSLAGTTEAFF	TGCGCCAGCAGCTTGGCCGGGACCACTGAAGCTTTCTTT
TRBV7-6	NA	NA	TRBJ2-6	CASSLNRALGTGANVLTF	TGTGCCAGCAGCTTAAATCGGGCTCTGGGGACCGGGGCCAACGTCCTGACTTTC
TRBV2	NA	NA	TRBJ1-2	CASTFDRPYGYTF	TGTGCCAGCACCTTCGACAGACCCTATGGCTACACCTTC
TRBV5-4	TRBD1	NA	TRBJ2-5	CASSFRAGGGYGTQYF	TGTGCCAGCAGCTTCCGTGCAGGGGGCGGTTATGGGACCCAGTACTTC
TRBV27	NA	NA	TRBJ1-2	CASSMRTDYGYTF	TGTGCCAGCAGTATGAGGACGGACTATGGCTACACCTTC
TRBV6-5	TRBD2	NA	TRBJ2-1	CASTTSGGAGEQFF	TGTGCCAGCACTACTAGCGGGGGGGCTGGGGAGCAGTTCTTC
TRBV7-2	NA	NA	TRBJ2-7	CASRRMFSSYEQYF	TGTGCCAGCAGACGGATGTTCAGCTCCTACGAGCAGTACTTC
TRBV2	NA	NA	TRBJ1-4	CASSALATNEKLFF	TGTGCCAGCAGTGCCCTTGCAACTAATGAAAAACTGTTTTTT
TRBV30	NA	NA	TRBJ2-1	CAWSPYSYNEQFF	TGTGCCTGGAGCCCTTACTCCTACAATGAGCAGTTCTTC
TRBV6-6	TRBD2	NA	TRBJ2-2	CASRGSGGTGELFF	TGTGCCAGCAGGGGGAGCGGGGGCACCGGGGAGCTGTTTTTT
TRBV2	NA	NA	TRBJ1-5	CASRGLTSNQPQHF	TGTGCCAGCAGAGGTCTCACTAGCAATCAGCCCCAGCATTTT
TRBV4-1	TRBD1	once	TRBJ1-6	CASSQEGQVHNSPLHF	TGCGCCAGCAGCCAAGAGGGACAGGTCCATAATTCACCCCTCCACTTT
TRBV20-1	NA	NA	TRBJ2-7	CRAPSEQYF	TGCAGGGCCCCCTCCGAGCAGTACTTC
TRBV27	NA	NA	TRBJ1-6	CASSLKPPGSNSPLHF	TGTGCCAGCAGCTTAAAACCACCAGGGAGTAATTCACCCCTCCACTTT
TRBV5-1	NA	NA	TRBJ2-5	CASSLGTPQKTQYF	TGCGCCAGCAGCTTAGGGACCCCTCAAAAGACCCAGTACTTC
TRBV28	NA	NA	TRBJ2-7	CASSLTAMEEQYF	TGTGCCAGCAGTTTAACTGCCATGGAGGAGCAGTACTTC
TRBV19	TRBD1	NA	TRBJ2-5	CASSMGDRGTQYF	TGTGCCAGTAGTATGGGGGACAGAGGGACCCAGTACTTC
TRBV9	TRBD2	NA	TRBJ2-3	CASSGYSGGAPDTQYF	TGTGCCAGCAGCGGGTATAGCGGGGGGGCCCCAGATACGCAGTATTTT
TRBV7-6	TRBD2	NA	TRBJ2-7	CASSLLGLAGKHYEQYF	TGTGCCAGCAGCTTATTGGGGCTAGCGGGGAAGCACTACGAGCAGTACTTC
TRBV5-1	NA	NA	TRBJ2-7	CASRAGTSSYEQYF	TGCGCCAGCAGGGCCGGGACATCCTCCTACGAGCAGTACTTC
TRBV9	NA	NA	TRBJ1-4	CASRSTGPNEKLFF	TGTGCCAGCAGATCGACAGGCCCTAATGAAAAACTGTTTTTT
TRBV7-9	NA	NA	TRBJ2-7	CASSPLRNEQYF	TGTGCCAGCAGCCCCCTGAGGAACGAGCAGTACTTC
TRBV18	NA	NA	TRBJ1-1	CASSTNSLGTEAFF	TGTGCCAGCTCAACTAATAGTCTTGGCACTGAAGCTTTCTTT
TRBV6-5	NA	NA	TRBJ1-2	CASSIDSFGYTF	TGTGCCAGCAGTATCGACAGCTTCGGCTACACCTTC
TRBV29-1	TRBD1	NA	TRBJ2-5	CSAWTGSGETQYF	TGCAGCGCGTGGACAGGGTCGGGGGAGACCCAGTACTTC
TRBV3-1/TRBV3-2	NA	NA	TRBJ1-2	CASSQGRTANYGYTF	TGTGCCAGCAGCCAAGGTCGGACAGCTAACTATGGCTACACCTTC
TRBV10-3	TRBD1	NA	TRBJ2-3	CAISVDWTGMHTDTQYF	TGTGCCATCAGTGTTGATTGGACAGGGATGCATACAGATACGCAGTATTTT
TRBV5-7	TRBD1	NA	TRBJ1-1	CASSIGTGLNTEAFF	TGTGCCAGCAGCATCGGGACAGGACTGAACACTGAAGCTTTCTTT
TRBV12-3/TRBV12-4	NA	NA	TRBJ1-3	CASSLGGNTIYF	TGTGCCAGCAGTTTAGGGGGAAACACCATATATTTT
TRBV3-1/TRBV3-2	NA	few	TRBJ1-2	CASSQDNPGGQVYGYTF	TGTGCCAGCAGCCAAGATAACCCCGGCGGGCAAGTCTATGGCTACACCTTC
TRBV18	NA	NA	TRBJ2-3	CASSPQRLTDTQYF	TGTGCCAGCTCACCCCAGCGACTCACAGATACGCAGTATTTT
TRBV5-1	TRBD1	NA	TRBJ1-4	CASSTPTGIGEKLFF	TGCGCCAGCAGCACACCGACAGGGATTGGCGAAAAACTGTTTTTT
TRBV2	NA	once	TRBJ1-4	CASSERGPGGEKLFF	TGTGCCAGCAGTGAAAGGGGACCGGGGGGAGAAAAACTGTTTTTT
TRBV12-5	TRBD1	NA	TRBJ2-3	CASGGTGVRTDTQYF	TGTGCTAGTGGGGGGACAGGGGTCCGCACAGATACGCAGTATTTT
TRBV3-1/TRBV3-2	TRBD2	NA	TRBJ2-3	CASSQDSLAGSSTDTQYF	TGTGCCAGCAGCCAAGACAGTCTAGCGGGGTCTAGCACAGATACGCAGTATTTT
TRBV6-5	NA	once	TRBJ2-4	CASTQGRGGKNIQYF	TGTGCCAGCACTCAGGGAAGGGGAGGCAAAAACATTCAGTACTTC
TRBV7-9	TRBD1	NA	TRBJ1-1	CASSSGGTEAFF	TGTGCCAGCAGCTCAGGGGGCACTGAAGCTTTCTTT
TRBV18	NA	NA	TRBJ2-1	CASSPGRLYNEQFF	TGTGCCAGCTCACCCGGACGGCTGTACAATGAGCAGTTCTTC
TRBV27	NA	NA	TRBJ2-5	CASTGGTQETQYF	TGTGCCAGCACTGGGGGAACCCAAGAGACCCAGTACTTC
TRBV2	NA	NA	TRBJ2-2	CASSELGFEVAGELFF	TGTGCCAGCAGTGAATTGGGGTTCGAGGTCGCCGGGGAGCTGTTTTTT
TRBV5-1	TRBD1	NA	TRBJ2-2	CASKDRGGAGTGELFF	TGCGCCAGCAAGGACAGGGGTGGGGCGGGCACCGGGGAGCTGTTTTTT
TRBV27	NA	NA	TRBJ2-3	CASSGGAIPNTQYF	TGTGCCAGCAGCGGCGGGGCCATACCGAATACGCAGTATTTT
TRBV5-1	TRBD2	NA	TRBJ2-3	CASSLGLAGGNTDTQYF	TGCGCCAGCAGCTTGGGACTAGCGGGGGGGAACACAGATACGCAGTATTTT
TRBV7-8	NA	once	TRBJ1-1	CASSLGGGPSTEAFF	TGTGCCAGCAGCCTCGGTGGGGGACCGAGCACTGAAGCTTTCTTT
TRBV19	TRBD2	NA	TRBJ2-7	CASSLSGGAIEQYF	TGTGCCAGTAGTCTTAGCGGGGGGGCGATCGAGCAGTACTTC
TRBV28	TRBD1	NA	TRBJ2-7	CASSQGVVYYEQYF	TGTGCCAGCAGCCAGGGGGTAGTTTATTACGAGCAGTACTTC
TRBV7-9	TRBD1	NA	TRBJ2-1	CASSLAGQGAEQFF	TGTGCCAGCAGCTTAGCGGGACAGGGGGCTGAGCAGTTCTTC
TRBV3-1/TRBV3-2	NA	NA	TRBJ2-1	CASSLQGNEQFF	TGTGCCAGCAGCCTCCAAGGGAATGAGCAGTTCTTC
TRBV7-9	NA	NA	TRBJ1-6	CASSSEPSSYNSPLHF	TGTGCCAGCAGCTCTGAGCCCAGCTCCTATAATTCACCCCTCCACTTT
TRBV11-1	NA	NA	TRBJ2-6	CASSLRPGANVLTF	TGTGCCAGCAGCTTAAGGCCTGGGGCCAACGTCCTGACTTTC
TRBV6-5	TRBD1	NA	TRBJ2-1	CASSLGQGFSYNEQFF	TGTGCCAGCAGTTTGGGACAGGGATTTTCCTACAATGAGCAGTTCTTC
TRBV10-2	NA	NA	TRBJ2-7	CASNPGGQLSYEQYF	TGCGCCAGCAACCCCGGGGGCCAACTCTCCTACGAGCAGTACTTC
TRBV6-5	TRBD1	NA	TRBJ2-5	CASRRQGKETQYF	TGTGCCAGCAGAAGACAGGGTAAGGAGACCCAGTACTTC
TRBV5-1	TRBD1	NA	TRBJ2-3	CASSLLQGAATGTDTQYF	TGCGCCAGCAGCTTGCTGCAGGGGGCTGCGACGGGCACAGATACGCAGTATTTT